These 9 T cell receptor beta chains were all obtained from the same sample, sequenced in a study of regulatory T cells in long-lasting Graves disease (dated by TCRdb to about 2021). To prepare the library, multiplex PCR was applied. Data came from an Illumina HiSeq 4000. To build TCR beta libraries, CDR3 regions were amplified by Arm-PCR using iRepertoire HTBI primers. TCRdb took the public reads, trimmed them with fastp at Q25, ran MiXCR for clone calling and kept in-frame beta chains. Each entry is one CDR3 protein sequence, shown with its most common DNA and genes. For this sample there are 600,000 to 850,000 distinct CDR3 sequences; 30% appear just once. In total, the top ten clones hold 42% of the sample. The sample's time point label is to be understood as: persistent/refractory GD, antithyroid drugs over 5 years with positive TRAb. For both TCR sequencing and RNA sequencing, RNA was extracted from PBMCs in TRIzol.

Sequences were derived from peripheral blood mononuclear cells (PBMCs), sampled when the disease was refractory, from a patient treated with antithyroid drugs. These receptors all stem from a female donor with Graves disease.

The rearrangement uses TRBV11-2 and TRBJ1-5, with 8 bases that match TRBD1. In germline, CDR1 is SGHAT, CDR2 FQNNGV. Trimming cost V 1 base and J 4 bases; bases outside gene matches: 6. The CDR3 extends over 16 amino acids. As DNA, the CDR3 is TGTGCCAGCAGCTTAGGGCAGGGGGCAGCGAATCAGCCCCAGCATTTT. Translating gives CASSLGQGAANQPQHF.

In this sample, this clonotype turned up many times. CDR3 amino acids: CASSLGTGLEKLFF. The DNA for the CDR3 is TGTGCCAGCAGTTTAGGGACAGGGCTTGAAAAACTGTTTTTT. The V call is TRBV28, the J call TRBJ1-4; 9 bases line up with TRBD1. CDR1 and CDR2 from the germline V gene are MDHEN and SYDVKM. CDR3 length: 14 amino acids. J lost 7 bases, V lost 2 bases, and 2 bases had no gene match.

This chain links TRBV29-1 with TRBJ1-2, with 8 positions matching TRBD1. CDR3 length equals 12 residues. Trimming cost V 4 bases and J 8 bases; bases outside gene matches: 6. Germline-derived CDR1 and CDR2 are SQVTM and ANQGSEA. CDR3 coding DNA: TGCAGCGTTGTGACAGGGGTTAGAGGCTACACCTTC. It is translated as CSVVTGVRGYTF.

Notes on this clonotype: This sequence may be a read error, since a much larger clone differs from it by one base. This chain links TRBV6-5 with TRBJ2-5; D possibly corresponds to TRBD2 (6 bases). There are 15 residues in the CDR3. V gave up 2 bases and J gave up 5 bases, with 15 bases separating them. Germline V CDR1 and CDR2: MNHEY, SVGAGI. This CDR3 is CASSYDRTKGETQYF. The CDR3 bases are TGTGCCAGCAGTTACGATAGGACTAAGGGGGAGACCCAGTACTTC.

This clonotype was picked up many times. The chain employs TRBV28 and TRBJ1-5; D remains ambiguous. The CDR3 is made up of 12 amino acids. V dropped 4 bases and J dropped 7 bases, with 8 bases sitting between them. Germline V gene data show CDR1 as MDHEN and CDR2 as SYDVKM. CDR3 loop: CASSSPLQPQHF. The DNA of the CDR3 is TGTGCCAGCAGTTCACCCTTACAGCCCCAGCATTTT.

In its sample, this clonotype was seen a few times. The chain's CDR3 is CASSLTPVSLAGRNEQFF. In DNA, the CDR3 is TGTGCCAGCAGCTTAACCCCTGTTTCCCTAGCGGGTCGCAATGAGCAGTTCTTC. The chain recombines TRBV7-2 with TRBJ2-1, with TRBD2 identical over 8 bases. This CDR3 spans 18 amino acids. Germline trimming cut 2 bases from V and 6 bases from J; bases unmatched to any gene: 15. The V gene's germline CDR1 is SGHTA and CDR2 FQGNSA. The variable domain in full, with the rest retrieved from reference TRBV7-2 and TRBJ2-1, is GAGVSQSPSNKVTEKGKDVELRCDPISGHTALYWYRQSLGQGLEFLIYFQGNSAPDKSGLPSDRFSAERTGGSVSTLTIQRTQQEDSAVYLCASSLTPVSLAGRNEQFFGPGTRLTVL.

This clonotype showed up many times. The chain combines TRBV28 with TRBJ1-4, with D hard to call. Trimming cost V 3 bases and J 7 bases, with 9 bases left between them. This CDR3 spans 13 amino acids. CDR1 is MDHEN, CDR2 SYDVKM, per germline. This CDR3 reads CASSFAGGEKLFF. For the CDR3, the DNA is TGTGCCAGCAGTTTCGCTGGAGGTGAAAAACTGTTTTTT.

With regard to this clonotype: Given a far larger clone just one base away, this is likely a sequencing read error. The DNA for the CDR3 is TGTGCCAGCAGTGACAGGGTCAATCATCCCCAGCATTTT. It translates to CASSDRVNHPQHF. The rearrangement joins TRBV12-3 or TRBV12-4 to TRBJ1-5; 7 bases agree with TRBD1. The CDR3 has 13 residues.

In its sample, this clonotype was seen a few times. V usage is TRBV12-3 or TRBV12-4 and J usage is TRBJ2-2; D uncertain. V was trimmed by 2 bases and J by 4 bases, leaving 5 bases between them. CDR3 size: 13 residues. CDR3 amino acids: CASSLFATGELFF. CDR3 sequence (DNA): TGTGCCAGCAGTTTATTTGCCACCGGGGAGCTGTTTTTT.